These 8 T cell receptor beta chains share one sample of origin, sequenced in a study of shared clonotypes between healthy human individuals. The table came from immunoSEQ multiplex PCR; TCRdb's copy has only in-frame clones and leaves some out. The sample contains over 2 million clones, approximately 94% of which appear only once. CD45RO-negative cells were positively selected for CCR7, leaving out terminally differentiated effector memory CD45RA+ cells. The specimen sequenced was naive CD8+ T cells sorted from blood. The receptor set was obtained from a man between 18 and 35 years old in good health.

The chain is built from TRBV6-5 and TRBJ2-2; TRBD2 matches 10 bases. The CDR3 runs to 15 residues. Looked up from germline, CDR1 is MNHEY and CDR2 is SVGAGI. Trimming took 2 bases from V and 5 from J; bases not matched to a gene: 2. The CDR3 loop is CASSYTTSGTGELFF. As DNA, the CDR3 is TGTGCCAGCAGTTACACGACTAGCGGGACCGGGGAGCTGTTTTTT.

This clone was found once. The CDR3 reads CASSLAQKAEAFF. The CDR3, as DNA: TGTGCCAGCAGCTTAGCCCAGAAGGCTGAAGCTTTCTTT. V usage is TRBV11-2 and J usage is TRBJ1-1, with D uncertain. Germline V gene sequence: CDR1 SGHAT, CDR2 FQNNGV. Trimming removed 1 base from V and 6 bases from J, with 9 bases in between. This CDR3 is 13 amino acids long.

Turning to this clone: Other DNA sequences in the same sample also yield this CDR3. The chain links TRBV6-5 to TRBJ1-4; 9 bases line up with TRBD1. The CDR3 contains 15 residues. Germline loops: CDR1 MNHEY, CDR2 SVGAGI. The V gene end was trimmed by 6 bases and the J gene end by 5 bases; junction bases not matched to a gene: 7. The CDR3 DNA reads TGTGCCAGCAGCTCTCTACAGGGGGCGAATGAAAAACTGTTTTTT. It encodes CASSSLQGANEKLFF.

Concerning this clone itself: A much bigger clone sits one base away, suggesting this may be a read error. This same CDR3 is encoded by further DNA sequences in the sample. The rearrangement uses TRBV6-5 and TRBJ2-5; D ambiguous. Trimming left V 6 bases short and J 4 bases short, with 6 bases between. The germline V gene has CDR1 MNHEY and CDR2 SVGAGI. The CDR3 consists of 11 residues. This CDR3 reads CASSLGETQYF. The CDR3 DNA reads TGTGCCAGCAGCCTGGGAGAGACCCAGTACTTC.

The chain couples TRBV9 to TRBJ2-3, with 8 bases that match TRBD2. Looked up from germline, CDR1 is SGDLS and CDR2 is YYNGEE. The CDR3 is 15 amino acids. V was clipped by 4 bases and J by 2 bases; unmatched bases: 6. The CDR3 bases are TGTGCCAGCAGCCCGTTCGGGGGGGACACAGATACGCAGTATTTT. Protein sequence: CASSPFGGDTDTQYF. Based on the CDR3 plus reference TRBV9 and TRBJ2-3, the full variable domain is DSGVTQTPKHLITATGQRVTLRCSPRSGDLSVYWYQQSLDQGLQFLIQYYNGEERAKGNILERFSAQQFPDLHSELNLSSLELGDSALYFCASSPFGGDTDTQYFGPGTRLTVL.

The chain employs TRBV9 and TRBJ1-4; D remains unclear. This CDR3 is built from 10 residues. With 4 bases removed from V and 6 bases from J, the gap between germline ends came to 1 base. Germline V gene lookup returns CDR1 SGDLS and CDR2 YYNGEE. CDR3 nucleotides: TGTGCCAGCAGCTATGAAAAACTGTTTTTT. It yields the protein CASSYEKLFF.

This sequence joins TRBV4-1 and TRBJ2-3; tentative D call: TRBD2 (6 bases). Germline loops: CDR1 MGHRA, CDR2 YSYEKL. The CDR3 is 16 amino acids. V lost 5 bases, J lost 2 bases, and 17 bases lay in between. The CDR3 spells CASSSRGLPNTDTQYF. Written as DNA, the CDR3 is TGCGCCAGCAGCTCCCGGGGACTCCCAAACACAGATACGCAGTATTTT.

The V gene is TRBV4-3, the J gene TRBJ2-1; D remains unclear. Trimming removed 0 bases from V and 2 bases from J, with 8 bases in between. CDR3 length: 15 amino acids. CDR1 is LGHNA and CDR2 is YSLEER in the germline V gene. This CDR3 reads CASSQDSSTYNEQFF. CDR3 in DNA: TGCGCCAGCAGCCAAGATAGTTCGACCTACAATGAGCAGTTCTTC.